The present T cell receptor beta chain was sequenced within a study of radiotherapy plus CTLA-4 blockade in lung cancer. Regarding the study as a whole: Tumor-derived TCR clones expanded in blood after radiotherapy plus ipilimumab.

Data came from immunoSEQ multiplex PCR; TCRdb stores just in-frame clones and leaves some out. Of 45,000 to 75,000 clones in the sample, about 80% were seen once. Unmatched junction bases numbered 5, after V lost 1 base and J lost 7 bases. This CDR3 region has 15 residues. Germline CDR1 reads SGHAT; CDR2 reads FQNNGV. People whose metastatic non-small-cell lung cancer was chemo-refractory got focal radiation along with CTLA-4 blockade by ipilimumab. Concerning this clone itself: Its specificity is not known.

The chain links TRBV11-2 to TRBJ2-1, with 9 bases that match TRBD2. The sequence was collected from a human donor with non-small cell lung cancer who had a partial response to radiotherapy plus ipilimumab. Sequencing used peripheral blood, obtained from a patient treated with radiotherapy plus ipilimumab. The CDR3 here is CASSLARGGFNEQFF. The CDR3 DNA is TGTGCCAGCAGCTTAGCGCGGGGGGGGTTTAATGAGCAGTTCTTC. Supplemented by reference TRBV11-2 and TRBJ2-1, the full variable domain reads EAGVAQSPRYKIIEKRQSVAFWCNPISGHATLYWYQQILGQGPKLLIQFQNNGVVDDSQLPKDRFSAERLKGVDSTLKIQPAKLEDSAVYLCASSLARGGFNEQFFGPGTRLTVL.